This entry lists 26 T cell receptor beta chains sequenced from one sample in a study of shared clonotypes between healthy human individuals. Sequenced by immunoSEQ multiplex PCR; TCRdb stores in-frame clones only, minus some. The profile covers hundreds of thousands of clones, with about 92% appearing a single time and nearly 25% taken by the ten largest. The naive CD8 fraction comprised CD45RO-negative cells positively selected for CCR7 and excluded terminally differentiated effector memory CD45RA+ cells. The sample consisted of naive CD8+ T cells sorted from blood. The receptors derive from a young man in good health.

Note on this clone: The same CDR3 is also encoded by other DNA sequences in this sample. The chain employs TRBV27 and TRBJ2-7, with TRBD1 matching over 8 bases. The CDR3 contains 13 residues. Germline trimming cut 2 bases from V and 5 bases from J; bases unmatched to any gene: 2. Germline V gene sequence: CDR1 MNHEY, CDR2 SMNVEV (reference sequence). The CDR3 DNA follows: TGTGCCAGCAGTTTAGACAGGGGCAACGAGCAGTACTTC. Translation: CASSLDRGNEQYF.

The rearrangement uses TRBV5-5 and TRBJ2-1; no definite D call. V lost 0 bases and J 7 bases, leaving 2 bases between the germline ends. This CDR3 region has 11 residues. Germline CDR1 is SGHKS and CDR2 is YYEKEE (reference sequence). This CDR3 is CASSLANEQFF. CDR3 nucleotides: TGTGCCAGCAGCTTGGCTAATGAGCAGTTCTTC.

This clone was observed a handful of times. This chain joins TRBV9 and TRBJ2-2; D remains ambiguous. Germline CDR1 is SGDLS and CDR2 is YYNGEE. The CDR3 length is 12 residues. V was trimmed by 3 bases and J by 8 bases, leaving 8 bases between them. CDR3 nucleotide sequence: TGTGCCAGCAGCGCTATCTTAGGGGAGCTGTTTTTT. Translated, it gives CASSAILGELFF.

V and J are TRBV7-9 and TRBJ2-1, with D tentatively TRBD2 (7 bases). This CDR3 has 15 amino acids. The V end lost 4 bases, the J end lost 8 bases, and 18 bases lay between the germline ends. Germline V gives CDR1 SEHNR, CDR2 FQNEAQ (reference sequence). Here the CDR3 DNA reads TGTGCCAGCAGCTCGGGGGCGGGAGAGGAACATGAGCAGTTCTTC. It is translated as CASSSGAGEEHEQFF.

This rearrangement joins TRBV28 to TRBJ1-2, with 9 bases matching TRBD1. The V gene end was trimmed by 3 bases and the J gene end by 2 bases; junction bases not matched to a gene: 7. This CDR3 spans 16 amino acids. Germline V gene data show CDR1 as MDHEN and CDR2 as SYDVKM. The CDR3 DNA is TGTGCCAGCAGTTTTCCTGGACAGGGGACCAACTATGGCTACACCTTC. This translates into CASSFPGQGTNYGYTF.

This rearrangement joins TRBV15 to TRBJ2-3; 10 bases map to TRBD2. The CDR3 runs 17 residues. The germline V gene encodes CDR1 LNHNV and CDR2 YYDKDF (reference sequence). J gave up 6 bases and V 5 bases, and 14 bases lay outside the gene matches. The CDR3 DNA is TGTGCCACCAGCGATTACCCCCTAGCGGGAGTTTCCGATACGCAGTATTTT. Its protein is CATSDYPLAGVSDTQYF.

The CDR3 loop is CAWSPLIGTNTGELFF. CDR3 nucleotides: TGTGCCTGGAGTCCACTTATCGGTACGAACACCGGGGAGCTGTTTTTT. The chain employs TRBV30 and TRBJ2-2; D gene uncertain. Germline V gene lookup returns CDR1 GTSNPN and CDR2 SVGIG (reference sequence). Trimming took 2 bases from V and 0 from J, leaving 13 bases between them. CDR3 length: 16 residues.

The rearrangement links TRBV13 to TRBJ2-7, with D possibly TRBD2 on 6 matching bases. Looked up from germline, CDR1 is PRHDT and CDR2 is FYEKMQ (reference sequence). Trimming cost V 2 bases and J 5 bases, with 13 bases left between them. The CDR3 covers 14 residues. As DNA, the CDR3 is TGTGCCAGCAGCTTATTCGGGAGTGGGAACGAGCAGTACTTC. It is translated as CASSLFGSGNEQYF.

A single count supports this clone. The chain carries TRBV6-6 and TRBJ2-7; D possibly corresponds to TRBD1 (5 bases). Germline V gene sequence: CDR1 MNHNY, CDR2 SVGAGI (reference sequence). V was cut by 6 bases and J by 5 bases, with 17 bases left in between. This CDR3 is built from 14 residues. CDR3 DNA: TGTGCCAGCAGCAGTCCAGGGATTGCGAACGAGCAGTACTTC. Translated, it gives CASSSPGIANEQYF.

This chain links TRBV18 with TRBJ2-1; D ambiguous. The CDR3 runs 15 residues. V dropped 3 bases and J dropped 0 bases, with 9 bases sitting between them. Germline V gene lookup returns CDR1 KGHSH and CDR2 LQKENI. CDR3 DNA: TGTGCCAGCTCACCGGCTACCAGCTCCTACAATGAGCAGTTCTTC. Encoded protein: CASSPATSSYNEQFF.

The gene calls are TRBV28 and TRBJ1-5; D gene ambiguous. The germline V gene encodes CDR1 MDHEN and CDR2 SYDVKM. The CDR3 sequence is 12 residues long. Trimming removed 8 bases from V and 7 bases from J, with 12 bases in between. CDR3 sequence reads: CASDRSPQPQHF. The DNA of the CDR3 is TGTGCCAGCGATCGGTCCCCCCAGCCCCAGCATTTT.

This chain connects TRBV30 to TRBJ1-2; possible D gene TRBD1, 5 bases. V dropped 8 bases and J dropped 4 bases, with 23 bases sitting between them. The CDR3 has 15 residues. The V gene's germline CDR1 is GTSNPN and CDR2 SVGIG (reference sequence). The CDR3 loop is CAHWGVGDGGYGYTF. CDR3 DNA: TGTGCCCACTGGGGGGTAGGCGATGGAGGCTATGGCTACACCTTC.

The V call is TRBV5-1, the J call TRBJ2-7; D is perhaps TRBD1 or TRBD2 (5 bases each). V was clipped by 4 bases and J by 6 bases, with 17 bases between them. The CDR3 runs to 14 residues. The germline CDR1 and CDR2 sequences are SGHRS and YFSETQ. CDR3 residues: CASSQTGAAFEQYF. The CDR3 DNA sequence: TGCGCCAGCAGCCAGACCGGGGCAGCGTTCGAGCAGTACTTC.

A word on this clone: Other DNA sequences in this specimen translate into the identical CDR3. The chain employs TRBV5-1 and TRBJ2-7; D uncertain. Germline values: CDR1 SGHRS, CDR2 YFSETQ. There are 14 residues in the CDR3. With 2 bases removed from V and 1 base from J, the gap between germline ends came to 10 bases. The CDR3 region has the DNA TGCGCCAGCAGCTTACACGGTTCTTCCTACGAGCAGTACTTC. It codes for CASSLHGSSYEQYF.

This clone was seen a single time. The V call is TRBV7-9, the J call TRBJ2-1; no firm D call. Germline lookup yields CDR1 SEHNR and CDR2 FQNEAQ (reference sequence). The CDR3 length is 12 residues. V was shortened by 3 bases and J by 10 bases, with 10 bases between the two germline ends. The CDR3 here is CASSFIAAEQFF. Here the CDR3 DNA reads TGTGCCAGCAGCTTCATAGCCGCAGAGCAGTTCTTC.

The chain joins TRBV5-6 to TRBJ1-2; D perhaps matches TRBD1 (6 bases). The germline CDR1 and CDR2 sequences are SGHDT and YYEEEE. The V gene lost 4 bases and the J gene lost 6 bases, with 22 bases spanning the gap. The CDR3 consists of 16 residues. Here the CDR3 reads CASSPPRGGGVDGYTF. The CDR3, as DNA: TGTGCCAGCAGCCCCCCCAGGGGAGGGGGGGTGGATGGCTACACCTTC.

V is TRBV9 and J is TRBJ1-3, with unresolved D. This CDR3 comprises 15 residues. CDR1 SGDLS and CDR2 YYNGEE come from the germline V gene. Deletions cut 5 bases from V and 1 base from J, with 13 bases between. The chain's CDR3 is CASSPDPVSGNTIYF. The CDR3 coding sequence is TGTGCCAGCAGTCCGGACCCTGTTTCTGGAAACACCATATATTTT.

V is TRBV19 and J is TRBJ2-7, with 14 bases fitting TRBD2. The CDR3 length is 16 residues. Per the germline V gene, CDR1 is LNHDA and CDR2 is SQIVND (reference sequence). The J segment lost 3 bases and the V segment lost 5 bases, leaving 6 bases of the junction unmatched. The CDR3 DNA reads TGTGCCAGTAGTCAAGGGGGACTAGCGGGAGTCTACGAGCAGTACTTC. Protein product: CASSQGGLAGVYEQYF. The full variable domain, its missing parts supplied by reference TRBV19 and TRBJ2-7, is DGGITQSPKYLFRKEGQNVTLSCEQNLNHDAMYWYRQDPGQGLRLIYYSQIVNDFQKGDIAEGYSVSREKKESFPLTVTSAQKNPTAFYLCASSQGGLAGVYEQYFGPGTRLTVT.

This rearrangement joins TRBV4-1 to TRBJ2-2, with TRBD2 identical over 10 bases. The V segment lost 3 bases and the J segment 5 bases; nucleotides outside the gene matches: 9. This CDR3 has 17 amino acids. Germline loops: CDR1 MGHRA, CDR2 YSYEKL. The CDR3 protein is CASSQAPSGSFTGELFF. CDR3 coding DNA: TGCGCCAGCAGCCAGGCACCTAGCGGGAGTTTTACCGGGGAGCTGTTTTTT.

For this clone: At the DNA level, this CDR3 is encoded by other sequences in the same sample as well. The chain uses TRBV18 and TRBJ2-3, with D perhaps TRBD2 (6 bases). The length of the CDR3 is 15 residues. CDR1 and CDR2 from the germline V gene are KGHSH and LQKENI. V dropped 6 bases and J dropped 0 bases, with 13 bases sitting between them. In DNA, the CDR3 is TGTGCCAGCTCCCGGGGAGGCTCTAGCACAGATACGCAGTATTTT. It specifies CASSRGGSSTDTQYF.

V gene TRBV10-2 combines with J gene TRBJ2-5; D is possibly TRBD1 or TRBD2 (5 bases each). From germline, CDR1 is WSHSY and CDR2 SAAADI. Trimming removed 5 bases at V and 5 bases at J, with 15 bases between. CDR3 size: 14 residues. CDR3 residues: CASSTTGATETQYF. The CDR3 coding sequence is TGCGCCAGCAGTACTACCGGGGCCACGGAGACCCAGTACTTC.

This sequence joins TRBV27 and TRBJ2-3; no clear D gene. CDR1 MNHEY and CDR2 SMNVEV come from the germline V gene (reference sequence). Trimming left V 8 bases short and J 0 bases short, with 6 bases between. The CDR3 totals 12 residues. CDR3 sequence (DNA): TGTGCCAGCCTGGGGAGCACAGATACGCAGTATTTT. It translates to CASLGSTDTQYF.

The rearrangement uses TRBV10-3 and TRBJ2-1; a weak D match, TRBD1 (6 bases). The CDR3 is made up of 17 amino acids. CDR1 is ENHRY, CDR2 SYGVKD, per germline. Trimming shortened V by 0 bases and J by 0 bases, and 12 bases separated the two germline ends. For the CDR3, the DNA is TGTGCCATCAGTGAGTCAGGAAGGGGGAACTCCTACAATGAGCAGTTCTTC. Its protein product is CAISESGRGNSYNEQFF.

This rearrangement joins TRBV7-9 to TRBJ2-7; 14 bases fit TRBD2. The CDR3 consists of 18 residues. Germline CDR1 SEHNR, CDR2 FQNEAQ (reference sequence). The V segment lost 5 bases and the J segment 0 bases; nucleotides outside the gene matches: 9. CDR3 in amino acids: CASSPPTSGRAFSYEQYF. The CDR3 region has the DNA TGTGCCAGCAGCCCTCCGACTAGCGGGAGGGCCTTCTCCTACGAGCAGTACTTC. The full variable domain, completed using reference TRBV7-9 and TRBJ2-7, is DTGVSQNPRHKITKRGQNVTFRCDPISEHNRLYWYRQTLGQGPEFLTYFQNEAQLEKSRLLSDRFSAERPKGSFSTLEIQRTEQGDSAMYLCASSPPTSGRAFSYEQYFGPGTRLTVT.

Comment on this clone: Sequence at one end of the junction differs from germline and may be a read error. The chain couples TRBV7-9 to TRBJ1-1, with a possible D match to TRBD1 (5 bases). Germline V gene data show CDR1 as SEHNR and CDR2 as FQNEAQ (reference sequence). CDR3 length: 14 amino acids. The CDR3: CASSLAIGHDEAFF. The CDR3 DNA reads TGTGCCAGCAGCCTAGCCATAGGACACGATGAAGCTTTCTTT.

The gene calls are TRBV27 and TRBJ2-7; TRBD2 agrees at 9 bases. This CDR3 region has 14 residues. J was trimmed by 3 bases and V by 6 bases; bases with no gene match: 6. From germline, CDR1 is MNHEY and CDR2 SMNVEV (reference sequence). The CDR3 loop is CASRPSGRLYEQYF. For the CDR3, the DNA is TGTGCCAGCAGACCCAGCGGGAGGCTCTACGAGCAGTACTTC.